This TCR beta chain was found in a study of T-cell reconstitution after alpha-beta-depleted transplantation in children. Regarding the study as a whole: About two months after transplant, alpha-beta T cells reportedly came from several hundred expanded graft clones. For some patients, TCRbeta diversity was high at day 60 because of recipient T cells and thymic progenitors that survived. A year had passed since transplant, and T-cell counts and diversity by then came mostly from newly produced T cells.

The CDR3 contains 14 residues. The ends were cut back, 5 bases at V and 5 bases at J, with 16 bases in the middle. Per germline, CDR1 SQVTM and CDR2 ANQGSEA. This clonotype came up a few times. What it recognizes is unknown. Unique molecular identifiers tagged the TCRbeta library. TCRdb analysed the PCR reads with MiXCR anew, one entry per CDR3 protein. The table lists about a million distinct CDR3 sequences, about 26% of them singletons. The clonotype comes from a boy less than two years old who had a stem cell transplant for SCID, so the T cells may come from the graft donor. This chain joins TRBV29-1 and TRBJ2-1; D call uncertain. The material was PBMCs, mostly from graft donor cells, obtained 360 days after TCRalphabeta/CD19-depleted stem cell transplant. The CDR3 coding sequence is TGCAGCGTTCAGCACCCGTCAGGCGACAATGAGCAGTTCTTC. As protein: CSVQHPSGDNEQFF.